What follows are 24 T cell receptor beta chains derived from one specimen sequenced in a study of blood T cell repertoires in COVID-19. Assay: immunoSEQ multiplex PCR; the TCRdb copy retains only in-frame clones and omits some. The sample includes roughly 330,000 clones, nearly 90% seen only once; the top ten take about 6%. The sample taken for sequencing was PBMCs or T cells enriched from blood (not recorded which). The receptors derive from a woman between 25 and 40 years old who had recovered from COVID-19.

In regard to this clone: Other DNA sequences of this sample code for an identical CDR3. V is TRBV2 and J is TRBJ2-5; D is perhaps TRBD1 (6 bases). This CDR3 is 13 amino acids long. V lost 3 bases and J lost 4, with 9 bases in between. Germline V CDR1 and CDR2: SNHLY, FYNNEI. The CDR3 here is CASSEVGAETQYF. CDR3 bases: TGTGCCAGCAGTGAGGTGGGGGCAGAGACCCAGTACTTC.

The chain employs TRBV30 and TRBJ2-1, with a weak D call TRBD2 (6 bases). Germline CDR1 and CDR2: GTSNPN and SVGIG (reference sequence). The length of the CDR3 is 16 residues. Trimming removed 4 bases from V and 10 bases from J, with 26 bases in between. The CDR3 coding sequence is TGTGCCTGGACCAGATCGAGAGCATTTCATAGCGGCGAGCAGTTCTTC. It is translated as CAWTRSRAFHSGEQFF.

The sample holds a few counts of this clone. The genes are TRBV7-3 and TRBJ2-2; 7 positions agree with TRBD2. V lost 5 bases and J lost 5; bases outside the gene matches: 11. CDR1 SGHTA and CDR2 FQGTGA come from the germline V gene. This CDR3 is built from 16 residues. This CDR3 is CASSLVSGGQTGELFF. As DNA, the CDR3 is TGTGCCAGCAGCCTTGTGTCGGGGGGTCAAACCGGGGAGCTGTTTTTT.

V is TRBV9 and J is TRBJ1-3, with unresolved D. The CDR3 is 13 amino acids. Germline-derived CDR1 and CDR2 are SGDLS and YYNGEE. V was clipped by 3 bases and J by 4 bases, with 8 bases between them. CDR3 sequence (DNA): TGTGCCAGCAGCGAACAACAGGGAAACACCATATATTTT. Protein: CASSEQQGNTIYF.

The V call is TRBV6-5, the J call TRBJ2-7, with D maybe TRBD1 (6 bases). CDR3 length: 13 amino acids. Germline V gives CDR1 MNHEY, CDR2 SVGAGI. Trimming stripped 6 bases from V and 3 bases from J, with 12 bases between. The CDR3 loop is CASSDAQGYEQYF. Here the CDR3 DNA reads TGTGCCAGCAGCGATGCACAGGGCTACGAGCAGTACTTC.

This rearrangement joins TRBV10-3 to TRBJ1-2; D uncertain. Germline loops: CDR1 ENHRY, CDR2 SYGVKD. The CDR3 length is 14 residues. V was cut by 3 bases and J by 4 bases, with 12 bases left in between. This chain's CDR3 is CAISDSRVSYGYTF. The CDR3 bases are TGTGCCATCAGTGATTCACGGGTGAGCTATGGCTACACCTTC.

This sequence joins TRBV5-1 and TRBJ1-4; D perhaps matches TRBD1 (5 bases). The CDR3 has 16 amino acids. The V gene's germline CDR1 is SGHRS and CDR2 YFSETQ. Trimming stripped 0 bases from V and 4 bases from J, with 13 bases between. CDR3 protein: CASSLDPRVGNEKLFF. The CDR3 DNA is TGCGCCAGCAGCTTGGATCCCAGGGTCGGTAATGAAAAACTGTTTTTT.

This chain uses TRBV4-3 with TRBJ2-1; TRBD2 matches 8 bases. There are 16 residues in the CDR3. The germline V gene has CDR1 LGHNA and CDR2 YSLEER. V dropped 0 bases and J dropped 6; count of bases not matched to a gene: 7. CDR3 bases: TGCGCCAGCAGCCAAGATCTTCCGGGGGGGGCCAATGAGCAGTTCTTC. Protein product: CASSQDLPGGANEQFF.

This chain uses TRBV10-3 with TRBJ2-3; D is uncertain. V lost 6 bases and J 1 base, leaving 8 bases between the germline ends. The germline V gene encodes CDR1 ENHRY and CDR2 SYGVKD. The CDR3 spans 13 residues. The chain's CDR3 is CAIRTGGTDTQYF. The CDR3 bases are TGTGCCATCAGGACGGGTGGCACAGATACGCAGTATTTT.

The chain couples TRBV6-5 to TRBJ1-2; a weak D match, TRBD1 (6 bases). V shed 6 bases and J shed 4 bases, with 18 bases lying between them. CDR1 is MNHEY, CDR2 SVGAGI, per germline. The CDR3 runs 15 residues. The CDR3: CASSPGDLVGYGYTF. The CDR3 nucleotides read TGTGCCAGCAGCCCAGGGGACCTAGTGGGCTATGGCTACACCTTC.

This chain connects TRBV4-2 to TRBJ1-4; TRBD1 is a possible D gene (6 bases). The V end lost 3 bases, the J end lost 6 bases, and 14 bases lay between the germline ends. CDR1 is LGHNA, CDR2 YNFKEQ, per germline. The CDR3 is 15 residues long. The CDR3 DNA sequence: TGTGCCAGCAGCCACGAACAGGGAGTGGATGAAAAACTGTTTTTT. Protein: CASSHEQGVDEKLFF.

V and J are TRBV2 and TRBJ1-1; 12 bases line up with TRBD1. Germline CDR1 is SNHLY and CDR2 is FYNNEI. V trimming: 6 bases; J trimming: 4 bases; junction bases outside the gene matches: 3. This CDR3 spans 14 amino acids. The CDR3 bases are TGTGCCAGCAGGGGACAGGGGGCTGGCACTGAAGCTTTCTTT. It yields the protein CASRGQGAGTEAFF.

V gene TRBV10-3 combines with J gene TRBJ2-1, with TRBD1 as a possible D gene (6 bases). V was pared by 6 bases and J by 3 bases, with 12 bases between. Per germline, CDR1 ENHRY and CDR2 SYGVKD. The CDR3 spans 14 residues. The CDR3 loop is CAIRSTGNYNEQFF. The CDR3 DNA sequence: TGTGCCATCAGATCAACAGGGAACTACAATGAGCAGTTCTTC.

The rearrangement uses TRBV5-5 and TRBJ1-5; 7 bases match TRBD1. CDR3 length: 17 amino acids. The V and J ends lost 0 bases and 4 bases, in that order; junction bases with no gene match: 10. Germline V lookup: CDR1 SGHKS, CDR2 YYEKEE (reference sequence). CDR3 amino acids: CASSLAPGQTGNQPQHF. DNA of the CDR3: TGTGCCAGCAGCTTGGCTCCGGGACAGACAGGGAATCAGCCCCAGCATTTT.

The chain couples TRBV30 to TRBJ1-5, with D perhaps matching TRBD1 (6 bases). The CDR3 consists of 15 residues. Germline CDR1 GTSNPN, CDR2 SVGIG (reference sequence). The V end was cut by 2 bases, the J end by 0 bases, with 11 bases between. The CDR3 coding sequence is TGTGCCTGGAGTATTACAGGGAATAGCAATCAGCCCCAGCATTTT. This translates into CAWSITGNSNQPQHF.

The chain carries TRBV18 and TRBJ1-2, with 7 nucleotides matching TRBD1. This CDR3 comprises 15 residues. The germline V gene has CDR1 KGHSH and CDR2 LQKENI. V was clipped by 2 bases and J by 4 bases; unmatched bases: 7. The CDR3 spells CASSPEPWDSYGYTF. The CDR3 DNA follows: TGTGCCAGCTCACCAGAACCGTGGGACAGCTATGGCTACACCTTC.

Only one count was recorded for this clone. This chain links TRBV30 with TRBJ2-2; tentatively, D is TRBD1 (5 bases). Germline loops: CDR1 GTSNPN, CDR2 SVGIG (reference sequence). V dropped 6 bases and J dropped 1 base, with 9 bases sitting between them. The CDR3 is made up of 13 amino acids. CDR3 sequence: CACSGQNTGELFF. CDR3 coding DNA: TGTGCCTGCTCCGGACAGAACACCGGGGAGCTGTTTTTT.

The CDR3 region is CASSLAPSSYEQYF. CDR3 DNA: TGCGCCAGCAGCCTCGCTCCGAGCTCCTACGAGCAGTACTTC. This chain uses TRBV4-1 with TRBJ2-7; D call uncertain. The germline CDR1 and CDR2 sequences are MGHRA and YSYEKL. The CDR3 runs 14 residues. The V end was cut by 4 bases, the J end by 0 bases, with 10 bases between.

V and J are TRBV19 and TRBJ1-6, with D perhaps TRBD1 (5 bases). The CDR3 length is 13 residues. Looked up from germline, CDR1 is LNHDA and CDR2 is SQIVND (reference sequence). V was cut by 1 base and J by 12 bases, with 10 bases left in between. In nucleotides, the CDR3 is TGTGCCAGTAGTATAGGAACAGGCCAACCCCTCCACTTT. Translated, it gives CASSIGTGQPLHF.

The chain is built from TRBV25-1 and TRBJ1-2; 9 bases agree with TRBD1. The CDR3 covers 12 residues. Germline CDR1 and CDR2: MGHDK and SYGVNS. The V segment lost 8 bases and the J segment 6 bases; nucleotides outside the gene matches: 4. The CDR3: CASGDRDHGYTF. The CDR3 DNA reads as TGTGCCAGCGGGGACAGGGACCATGGCTACACCTTC.

The J gene is TRBJ1-1, the V gene TRBV10-3, with TRBD1 matching 8 bases. V shed 8 bases and J 4 bases; nucleotides not matched to a gene: 6. CDR3 length: 13 amino acids. Germline loops: CDR1 ENHRY, CDR2 SYGVKD. For the CDR3, the DNA is TGTGCCATCGGGCAGGGGGCCGGCACTGAAGCTTTCTTT. Its protein is CAIGQGAGTEAFF.

The rearrangement joins TRBV2 to TRBJ1-3; D is uncertain. In germline, CDR1 is SNHLY, CDR2 FYNNEI. The CDR3 contains 17 residues. V gave up 3 bases and J gave up 0 bases, with 15 bases separating them. Here the CDR3 DNA reads TGTGCCAGCAGTGAGGTTGGCGGGTCCACCTCTGGAAACACCATATATTTT. It specifies CASSEVGGSTSGNTIYF.

The chain uses TRBV19 and TRBJ1-1; 8 bases fit TRBD1. Trimming took 7 bases from V and 8 from J; bases not matched to a gene: 6. The CDR3 is 12 residues long. Germline V gives CDR1 LNHDA, CDR2 SQIVND (reference sequence). DNA for the CDR3: TGTGCCAGTACCCCAGGGGGCAGGGAAGCTTTCTTT. It codes for CASTPGGREAFF.

Concerning this clone itself: The same CDR3 can be traced to other DNA sequences in this sample. The rearrangement links TRBV30 to TRBJ2-7, with D maybe TRBD1 (5 bases). The CDR3 runs 13 residues. Germline V CDR1 and CDR2: GTSNPN, SVGIG (reference sequence). V was pared by 3 bases and J by 2 bases, with 11 bases between. CDR3 sequence reads: CAWSEDTTYEQYF. CDR3 DNA sequence: TGTGCCTGGAGCGAGGACACGACCTACGAGCAGTACTTC.